This TCR beta chain was identified in a study of Ad26.COV2.S vaccination and SARS-CoV-2 variants (dated by TCRdb to 2020 to 2022). About the study as a whole: Vaccine-arm donors were drawn from COV1001, a multicentre, randomized, double-blind, placebo-controlled phase I-IIa trial of Ad26.COV2.S in healthy adults. Ad26.COV2.S was administered intramuscularly at a dose of 5x10^10 or 1x10^11 viral particles, either as one shot or as two shots given 56 days apart. Trial participants were randomized into five groups of five: low-dose or high-dose Ad26.COV2.S given once or twice, or placebo on both occasions. Investigators remained blinded to trial group allocation during experiments and outcome assessment. A total of 32 samples were included in the TCR-sequenced set, comprising some 20 Ad26.COV2.S vaccine recipients, 5 placebo recipients and 8 SARS-CoV-2 convalescent individuals. TCRbeta repertoire sequencing served as the tool for gauging how specific and how broad the SARS-CoV-2-reactive T cell receptors were following Ad26.COV2.S vaccination.

The immunoSEQ Assay was the method used to sequence TCRbeta CDR3 regions. After extraction, genomic DNA underwent amplification by bias-controlled multiplex PCR, followed by high-throughput sequencing. In the source study's methods: To quantify the absolute abundance of every unique TCRbeta CDR3 region, sequences were collapsed and filtered. T cell fraction was estimated by normalizing TCRbeta template counts to usable DNA, which was measured by amplifying reference genes present in all nucleated cells. Repertoire TCRs were annotated as SARS-CoV-2-specific when V gene, CDR3 amino acid sequence and J gene were exactly matched to a known reactive TCR set. The reference SARS-CoV-2 TCR set was obtained from MIRA and was filtered for enrichment in COVID-19-positive ImmuneCODE repertoires, whereby public or cross-reactive TCRs were removed. Drawing on the MIRA antigens, annotated TCRs were analysed further at the level of specific ORF or position within ORF. Breadth was defined as annotated unique rearrangements over total unique productive rearrangements; depth was the summed frequency of those rearrangements. TCR breadth was compared between groups using two-sided Wilcoxon rank-sum tests. TCRdb mirrors the immuneACCESS table, restricted to in-frame sequences. Some clones are absent from its copies; in checked studies, under half trace to an unresolved V gene, and the reason for the others is unknown. The D gene and trimming were derived from the DNA, and the V and J assignments and clone size from that table. This sample holds roughly 300,000 clones; 88% were observed only once. The biggest ten clones account for around 6.1% of the sample.

The treatment or condition tag for this specimen amounts to: about 20 received Ad26.COV2.S at low or high dose, single or two shots; about 5 received placebo; per-sample allocation not given. For vaccine and placebo recipients, repertoires were sequenced using samples collected on day 63 after the first injection. Cohort 1b enrolled around 24 adults aged 18-55 years at a single site in Boston, USA, between 29 July and 7 August 2020. Ad26.COV2.S was a replication-incompetent adenovirus type 26 vector that expressed a prefusion-stabilized SARS-CoV-2 spike protein derived from the original Wuhan strain. As for this clone: Its binding antigen is unknown. No base quality information exists; no much larger clone differs at one position.

Results and caveats for the whole study, not just this receptor: After vaccination, spike-specific CD8+ and CD4+ T cell responses were reported to show substantial breadth. Comparing responses between vaccine doses or regimens was not something the study was powered to do. It was noted by the authors that total T cell responses may have been underestimated by the TCR breadth and depth analyses. Compared with placebo recipients, Ad26.COV2.S recipients showed higher spike-specific TCR breadth (P = 0.0014). Vaccine and placebo recipients had similar non-spike TCR breadth, a finding consistent with the vaccine containing only spike.

Sequencing used peripheral blood, obtained in a trial of Ad26.COV2.S vaccine versus placebo. The origin of this receptor is a person between 18 and 65 years old who received the Ad26.COV2.S COVID-19 vaccine or a placebo.

The CDR3 has the sequence CASSLGQGKRSSSSYEQYF. The DNA sequence is given as TGTGCCAGCAGTTTAGGACAGGGGAAGAGGTCATCGAGCTCCTACGAGCAGTACTTC. The sequence is built from TRBV28 and TRBJ2-7; TRBD1 fits 9 bases in the junction. Reading from cysteine to phenylalanine, the CDR3 counts 19 amino acids. Only the CDR3 DNA stays, 57 bases, in frame from base 1. CDR1 and CDR2 (MDHEN, SYDVKM) derive from the germline V gene. Trimming accounts for 2 bases at V and 0 bases at J, while the number of junction bases matched to no gene is 14.